This T cell receptor (beta chain) originates from a study of T-cell memory formation after mild COVID-19. TCRdb independently ran MiXCR on the 5' RACE reads; one entry per CDR3 protein. This table holds approximately 300,000 distinct CDR3 sequences, 7.5% to 9.5% found once. Germline V lookup: CDR1 SGHRS, CDR2 YFSETQ. V was pared by 2 bases and J by 1 base, with 9 bases of the junction left unmatched. The CDR3 consists of 18 residues. This clonotype was seen at least ten times. The sample consisted of PBMCs or a T cell subset sorted from them (not recorded which). This clonotype was sampled from a man younger than 35 who had mild COVID-19 (a few samples of this study predate the infection). Cell type and time point are not known. The chain links TRBV5-1 to TRBJ2-6, with 7 positions matching TRBD1. Written as DNA, the CDR3 is TGCGCCAGCAGCTTAGGACAGGCCTCATCGTCTGGGGCCAACGTCCTGACTTTC. It specifies CASSLGQASSSGANVLTF.